The 24 T cell receptor beta chains below come from one sample, sequenced in a study of cytomegalovirus exposure and HLA in healthy donors (dated by TCRdb to 2016 to 2017). Receptor amplification or capture employed the immunoSEQ multiplex PCR assay. TCRdb stores this immuneACCESS table with in-frame sequences only. Part of the clones is absent; in the studies checked, under half of the shortfall reflects unresolved V genes, and no reason is known for the rest. The sample yields under 200,000 clones; roughly 86% were counted once. Roughly 4.2% of the sample is in the top ten clones. Sequences were obtained from PBMCs. The origin of the receptors is a man in his late teens or twenties in good health and CMV-seropositive.

The chain carries TRBV27 and TRBJ1-6, with D maybe TRBD1 (5 bases). The germline V gene encodes CDR1 MNHEY and CDR2 SMNVEV (reference sequence). The CDR3 sequence is 15 residues long. V was cut by 3 bases and J by 7 bases, with 13 bases left in between. CDR3 residues: CASSLLGQKNSPLHF. DNA of the CDR3: TGTGCCAGCAGTTTGTTGGGGCAGAAGAATTCACCCCTCCACTTT.

The chain carries TRBV7-9 and TRBJ1-1; 7 bases are a match to TRBD1. The ends lost 5 bases at V and 2 bases at J; junction bases unmatched: 8. The V gene's germline CDR1 is SEHNR and CDR2 FQNEAQ (reference sequence). This CDR3 spans 15 amino acids. Here the CDR3 reads CASSQQRGHNTEAFF. For the CDR3, the DNA is TGTGCCAGCAGCCAACAAAGGGGGCATAACACTGAAGCTTTCTTT.

Only a few counts were recorded for this clone. J is TRBJ2-2 and V is TRBV28, with a possible D match to TRBD1 (6 bases). This CDR3 has 13 amino acids. Trimming stripped 4 bases from V and 5 bases from J, with 8 bases between. The germline V gene encodes CDR1 MDHEN and CDR2 SYDVKM. As DNA, the CDR3 is TGTGCCAGCAGTTCCCAGGGGACCGGGGAGCTGTTTTTT. Translating gives CASSSQGTGELFF. Based on the CDR3 plus reference TRBV28 and TRBJ2-2, the full variable domain is DVKVTQSSRYLVKRTGEKVFLECVQDMDHENMFWYRQDPGLGLRLIYFSYDVKMKEKGDIPEGYSVSREKKERFSLILESASTNQTSMYLCASSSQGTGELFFGEGSRLTVL.

The rearrangement links TRBV10-2 to TRBJ2-2, with 7 bases matching TRBD1. This CDR3 is built from 15 residues. With 3 bases clipped from V and 4 bases from J, the junction kept 5 bases outside the gene matches. Germline V lookup: CDR1 WSHSY, CDR2 SAAADI. In DNA, the CDR3 is TGCGCCAGCAGTGACTCAGGGGGAAGCACCGGGGAGCTGTTTTTT. Its protein is CASSDSGGSTGELFF.

The chain couples TRBV5-5 to TRBJ2-7; 10 bases align to TRBD1. This CDR3 comprises 15 residues. Trimming removed 4 bases from V and 3 bases from J; junction bases left unmatched: 7. CDR1 is SGHKS and CDR2 is YYEKEE in the germline V gene (reference sequence). CDR3 residues: CASSLLTGGNYEQYF. The CDR3 DNA sequence: TGTGCCAGCAGCCTACTGACAGGGGGCAACTACGAGCAGTACTTC.

The gene calls are TRBV5-4 and TRBJ2-1; D gene uncertain. Trimming removed 2 bases from V and 8 bases from J, with 5 bases in between. The CDR3 is 11 amino acids. Germline V gene data show CDR1 as SGHNT and CDR2 as YYREEE (reference sequence). Written as DNA, the CDR3 is TGTGCCAGCAGCTTAGAGGATGAGCAGTTCTTC. Residues: CASSLEDEQFF.

Here the CDR3 reads CASSPEAGALEQYF. The CDR3 DNA reads as TGCGCCAGCAGCCCCGAGGCAGGGGCTCTCGAGCAGTACTTC. V is TRBV4-1 and J is TRBJ2-7, with D possibly TRBD1 on 6 matching bases. Germline V gives CDR1 MGHRA, CDR2 YSYEKL. The CDR3 length is 14 residues. V lost 4 bases and J lost 6, with 16 bases in between.

The chain employs TRBV5-4 and TRBJ1-1; 7 bases are shared with TRBD1. Germline V gene lookup returns CDR1 SGHNT and CDR2 YYREEE (reference sequence). This CDR3 has 13 amino acids. The ends lost 5 bases at V and 1 base at J; junction bases unmatched: 2. The chain's CDR3 is CASSWDRNTEAFF. The CDR3 region has the DNA TGTGCCAGCAGTTGGGACAGGAACACTGAAGCTTTCTTT.

The chain recombines TRBV25-1 with TRBJ1-2; D call uncertain. V lost 1 base, J lost 4 bases, and 13 bases lay in between. The CDR3 spans 15 residues. Looked up from germline, CDR1 is MGHDK and CDR2 is SYGVNS. This CDR3 is CASSESSSGFYGYTF. The CDR3 DNA reads TGTGCCAGCAGTGAATCCAGTTCGGGATTCTATGGCTACACCTTC.

This chain uses TRBV27 with TRBJ2-2, with 9 bases aligning to TRBD2. In germline, CDR1 is MNHEY, CDR2 SMNVEV (reference sequence). CDR3 size: 17 residues. V was clipped by 5 bases and J by 2 bases; unmatched bases: 9. CDR3: CASSNSGRRANTGELFF. In DNA, the CDR3 is TGTGCCAGCAGTAATAGCGGGAGAAGGGCAAACACCGGGGAGCTGTTTTTT.

This clone was seen a single time. V gene TRBV7-9 combines with J gene TRBJ2-3, with D tentatively TRBD2 (5 bases). The CDR3 runs to 14 residues. CDR1 is SEHNR, CDR2 FQNEAQ, per germline (reference sequence). V lost 4 bases to trimming and J lost 2 bases, with 10 bases between them. The CDR3 reads CASSSGLSTDTQYF. The CDR3, as DNA: TGTGCCAGCAGCTCAGGACTGTCCACAGATACGCAGTATTTT.

This clone has just one count. The chain recombines TRBV20-1 with TRBJ1-2; D not resolved. V lost 2 bases to trimming and J lost 8 bases, with 6 bases between them. The germline gives CDR1 DFQATT, CDR2 SNEGSKA (reference sequence). CDR3 length: 10 residues. CDR3 in amino acids: CSARNEGYTF. In nucleotides, the CDR3 is TGCAGTGCTAGAAATGAGGGCTACACCTTC.

This sequence joins TRBV18 and TRBJ1-2, with 7 nucleotides matching TRBD1. Germline CDR1 is KGHSH and CDR2 is LQKENI. This CDR3 has 15 amino acids. V shed 1 base and J 1 base; nucleotides not matched to a gene: 3. CDR3 DNA: TGTGCCAGCTCACCACAGGACAGGCATAACTATGGCTACACCTTC. Its protein product is CASSPQDRHNYGYTF.

In this sample, this clone turned up once. The chain recombines TRBV6-1 with TRBJ2-6, with no clear D. Germline CDR1 is MNHNS and CDR2 is SASEGT. The V end was cut by 4 bases, the J end by 0 bases, with 22 bases between. This CDR3 is built from 20 residues. In DNA, the CDR3 is TGTGCCAGCAGTGCTGGTGTTTCTAGGCGGTTTACCTCTGGGGCCAACGTCCTGACTTTC. Translation gives CASSAGVSRRFTSGANVLTF.

The chain employs TRBV5-1 and TRBJ2-1, with 9 bases matching TRBD1. The V gene's germline CDR1 is SGHRS and CDR2 YFSETQ. This CDR3 is built from 15 residues. Unmatched junction bases numbered 5, after V lost 1 base and J lost 6 bases. The CDR3, as DNA: TGCGCCAGCAGCTTGCTGGGACAGGGAGGCAATGAGCAGTTCTTC. It translates to CASSLLGQGGNEQFF.

The chain recombines TRBV27 with TRBJ1-1, with 7 bases that match TRBD1. The CDR3 is made up of 14 amino acids. The germline V gene has CDR1 MNHEY and CDR2 SMNVEV (reference sequence). Trimming took 6 bases from V and 4 from J; bases not matched to a gene: 8. The CDR3 sequence: CASSLTGYGTEAFF. In DNA form, the CDR3 reads TGTGCCAGCAGCTTGACAGGGTATGGCACTGAAGCTTTCTTT.

V gene TRBV19 combines with J gene TRBJ2-7, with 11 bases fitting TRBD1. This CDR3 is built from 14 residues. Unmatched junction bases numbered 6, after V lost 4 bases and J lost 7 bases. The V gene's germline CDR1 is LNHDA and CDR2 SQIVND (reference sequence). This chain's CDR3 is CASSNRDRGGEQYF. In DNA form, the CDR3 reads TGTGCCAGTAGTAACAGGGACAGGGGGGGTGAGCAGTACTTC.

The chain has TRBV25-1 and TRBJ2-2, with a possible D match to TRBD2 (6 bases). Germline CDR1 reads MGHDK; CDR2 reads SYGVNS. This CDR3 is 15 amino acids long. The V gene lost 8 bases and the J gene lost 5 bases, with 18 bases spanning the gap. In DNA form, the CDR3 reads TGTGCCAGCCATATACCCGGGACTCAGACCGGGGAGCTGTTTTTT. This translates into CASHIPGTQTGELFF.

V is TRBV6-5 and J is TRBJ2-1; the D gene is possibly TRBD2 (5 bases). Trimming removed 4 bases from V and 4 bases from J, with 11 bases in between. This CDR3 comprises 14 residues. From germline, CDR1 is MNHEY and CDR2 SVGAGI. CDR3: CASSFEGVYNEQFF. The CDR3 DNA reads TGTGCCAGCAGTTTTGAGGGAGTATACAATGAGCAGTTCTTC.

The J gene is TRBJ2-2, the V gene TRBV11-3; 10 nucleotides line up with TRBD1. The CDR3 is 15 residues long. Trimming at V came to 5 bases and at J to 5 bases, leaving 5 bases not matched to a gene. Germline values: CDR1 SGHNT, CDR2 YENEEA. This CDR3 is CASSDPGQGTGELFF. The DNA of the CDR3 is TGTGCCAGCAGCGATCCGGGACAGGGGACCGGGGAGCTGTTTTTT.

The V and J genes are TRBV6-5 and TRBJ2-7, with 12 nucleotides matching TRBD2. The CDR3 runs to 15 residues. Germline CDR1 is MNHEY and CDR2 is SVGAGI. The trim removed 4 bases at V and 2 bases at J, leaving 3 bases unmatched. This chain's CDR3 is CASSSWTSGTYEQYF. The CDR3 coding sequence is TGTGCCAGCAGTTCCTGGACTAGCGGGACCTACGAGCAGTACTTC.

The rearrangement uses TRBV6-1 and TRBJ1-2; 7 bases agree with TRBD1. This CDR3 contains 14 residues. Germline values: CDR1 MNHNS, CDR2 SASEGT. V trimming: 5 bases; J trimming: 6 bases; junction bases outside the gene matches: 9. This chain's CDR3 is CASSPPDRAHGYTF. CDR3 DNA sequence: TGTGCCAGCAGTCCCCCCGACAGGGCTCATGGCTACACCTTC.

The V call is TRBV27, the J call TRBJ2-7, with 9 bases fitting TRBD1. The CDR3 has 13 amino acids. Germline lookup yields CDR1 MNHEY and CDR2 SMNVEV (reference sequence). V was clipped by 5 bases and J by 3 bases; unmatched bases: 2. The CDR3 nucleotides read TGTGCCAGCAGTATGACAGGGGGCTACGAGCAGTACTTC. It encodes CASSMTGGYEQYF.

The chain links TRBV27 to TRBJ2-1, with TRBD2 matching 13 bases. The germline V gene has CDR1 MNHEY and CDR2 SMNVEV (reference sequence). CDR3 length equals 18 residues. Trimming cost V 4 bases and J 3 bases; bases outside gene matches: 9. The CDR3 nucleotides read TGTGCCAGCAGTTCCCGACTAGCGGGAGGTTCGAACTACAATGAGCAGTTCTTC. Translated, it gives CASSSRLAGGSNYNEQFF.